These T cell receptor beta chains were read from a single sample in a study of human T cells and chemical hapten exposure. Using its own MiXCR run on the RACE reads, TCRdb lists one record per CDR3 protein. The table shows over 80,000 distinct CDR3 sequences, with under 13% occurring only once. The sample consisted of whole blood, taken in connection with sensitization to the hapten diphenylcyclopropenone (DPC). Every receptor here comes from a woman aged 25 to 39 with alopecia areata. Some clones in this sample may be carry-over from other donors' samples. Both conserved end residues are part of each CDR3. The D gene is left open where the match is weak. Size is stated for part of the rows, as once, few or many counts, or as a class when the clone is expanded.

cdr3_aa: CASTQSGVETQYF; cdr3_nt: TGTGCCAGCACCCAGTCGGGGGTAGAGACCCAGTACTTC; j_call: TRBJ2-5; clone_size: -; v_call: TRBV7-2; d_call: -
cdr3_aa: CSASYGGLNTGELFF; cdr3_nt: TGCAGTGCGTCGTACGGGGGTCTAAACACCGGGGAGCTGTTTTTT; j_call: TRBJ2-2; clone_size: few; v_call: TRBV20-1; d_call: -
cdr3_aa: CASSLLPSGRRQYF; cdr3_nt: TGTGCCAGCAGCTTATTGCCTAGCGGGAGACGGCAGTACTTC; j_call: TRBJ2-7; clone_size: few; v_call: TRBV11-2; d_call: TRBD2
cdr3_aa: CASSQWAQGGQPQHF; cdr3_nt: TGTGCCAGCAGCCAATGGGCACAGGGCGGTCAGCCCCAGCATTTT; j_call: TRBJ1-5; clone_size: -; v_call: TRBV16; d_call: -
cdr3_aa: CASSHYTNNEQFF; cdr3_nt: TGTGCCAGCAGTCACTACACCAACAATGAGCAGTTCTTC; j_call: TRBJ2-1; clone_size: -; v_call: TRBV28; d_call: -
cdr3_aa: CASSQGITTEAFF; cdr3_nt: TGTGCCAGCAGCCAAGGTATCACCACTGAAGCTTTCTTT; j_call: TRBJ1-1; clone_size: few; v_call: TRBV3-1; d_call: -
cdr3_aa: CASSRIGAGTSYEQYF; cdr3_nt: TGTGCCAGCAGCCGCATCGGCGCAGGGACCTCCTACGAGCAGTACTTC; j_call: TRBJ2-7; clone_size: many; v_call: TRBV5-4; d_call: -
cdr3_aa: CASSLGTQYGYTF; cdr3_nt: TGTGCCAGCAGCTTAGGTACCCAGTATGGCTACACCTTC; j_call: TRBJ1-2; clone_size: many; v_call: TRBV7-6; d_call: -
cdr3_aa: CASSLGTGDQEKLFF; cdr3_nt: TGTGCCAGCAGCTTAGGGACAGGGGATCAAGAAAAACTGTTTTTT; j_call: TRBJ1-4; clone_size: -; v_call: TRBV7-9; d_call: TRBD1
cdr3_aa: CASSLGLASGGHEQYF; cdr3_nt: TGTGCCAGCAGTTTAGGTCTCGCTAGCGGGGGGCACGAGCAGTACTTC; j_call: TRBJ2-7; clone_size: -; v_call: TRBV28; d_call: TRBD2
cdr3_aa: CASNSGGGFKTQYF; cdr3_nt: TGTGCCAGCAACTCGGGAGGGGGCTTTAAGACCCAGTACTTC; j_call: TRBJ2-5; clone_size: many; v_call: TRBV6-5; d_call: -
cdr3_aa: CSVGGASGSYEQYF; cdr3_nt: TGCAGCGTTGGTGGAGCTAGCGGGAGTTACGAGCAGTACTTC; j_call: TRBJ2-7; clone_size: many; v_call: TRBV29-1; d_call: TRBD2
cdr3_aa: CASSLNSGQGFSGNTIYF; cdr3_nt: TGTGCCAGCAGCTTGAATTCGGGACAGGGTTTCTCTGGAAACACCATATATTTT; j_call: TRBJ1-3; clone_size: few; v_call: TRBV5-5; d_call: TRBD1
cdr3_aa: CASSLSFRGNYNEQFF; cdr3_nt: TGTGCCAGCAGCTTAAGTTTCAGGGGGAACTACAATGAGCAGTTCTTC; j_call: TRBJ2-1; clone_size: -; v_call: TRBV7-9; d_call: TRBD1
cdr3_aa: CATSDSDGTDTQYF; cdr3_nt: TGTGCCACCAGTGATTCCGACGGGACAGATACGCAGTATTTT; j_call: TRBJ2-3; clone_size: many; v_call: TRBV24-1; d_call: -
cdr3_aa: CSVATGYSYEQYF; cdr3_nt: TGCAGCGTTGCTACAGGGTATTCCTACGAGCAGTACTTC; j_call: TRBJ2-7; clone_size: many; v_call: TRBV29-1; d_call: -
cdr3_aa: CASSPQGAGTDTQYF; cdr3_nt: TGTGCCAGCTCGCCCCAGGGGGCGGGTACAGATACGCAGTATTTT; j_call: TRBJ2-3; clone_size: few; v_call: TRBV18; d_call: TRBD1
cdr3_aa: CASSPMAGLNTEAFF; cdr3_nt: TGTGCCAGCTCACCAATGGCCGGTCTGAACACTGAAGCTTTCTTT; j_call: TRBJ1-1; clone_size: few; v_call: TRBV18; d_call: -
cdr3_aa: CASRGPRTYNEQFF; cdr3_nt: TGTGCCTCCCGGGGTCCCAGGACCTACAATGAGCAGTTCTTC; j_call: TRBJ2-1; clone_size: few; v_call: TRBV3-1; d_call: -
cdr3_aa: CASSQGTGGRTDTQYF; cdr3_nt: TGTGCCAGCAGCCAAGGGACAGGGGGCCGGACAGATACGCAGTATTTT; j_call: TRBJ2-3; clone_size: many; v_call: TRBV3-1; d_call: TRBD1
cdr3_aa: CAAGRNHPYEQYF; cdr3_nt: TGTGCCGCGGGGAGGAACCACCCCTACGAGCAGTACTTC; j_call: TRBJ2-7; clone_size: -; v_call: TRBV10-3; d_call: -
cdr3_aa: CASSRPGKNTGELFF; cdr3_nt: TGTGCCAGCAGCCGACCGGGGAAGAACACCGGGGAGCTGTTTTTT; j_call: TRBJ2-2; clone_size: few; v_call: TRBV14; d_call: -
cdr3_aa: CSARGTADYNEQFF; cdr3_nt: TGCAGCGCCCGAGGGACGGCCGATTACAATGAGCAGTTCTTC; j_call: TRBJ2-1; clone_size: once; v_call: TRBV29-1; d_call: -
cdr3_aa: CAWKGDQNEQFF; cdr3_nt: TGTGCCTGGAAGGGGGATCAGAATGAGCAGTTCTTC; j_call: TRBJ2-1; clone_size: many; v_call: TRBV30; d_call: -
cdr3_aa: CATTGAGGGQPQHF; cdr3_nt: TGTGCCACTACGGGGGCAGGGGGCGGTCAGCCCCAGCATTTT; j_call: TRBJ1-5; clone_size: few; v_call: TRBV12-3/TRBV12-4; d_call: TRBD1
cdr3_aa: CAWRIKQFF; cdr3_nt: TGTGCCTGGAGAATAAAGCAGTTCTTC; j_call: TRBJ2-1; clone_size: -; v_call: TRBV30; d_call: -
cdr3_aa: CASSAEGRGEAFF; cdr3_nt: TGTGCCAGCAGTGCCGAGGGCAGGGGCGAAGCTTTCTTT; j_call: TRBJ1-1; clone_size: few; v_call: TRBV28; d_call: -
cdr3_aa: CSASRQGDTEAFF; cdr3_nt: TGCAGTGCTAGTAGGCAGGGGGACACTGAAGCTTTCTTT; j_call: TRBJ1-1; clone_size: -; v_call: TRBV20-1; d_call: TRBD1
cdr3_aa: CSARGDRESDTQYF; cdr3_nt: TGCAGTGCTAGAGGGGACAGGGAATCAGATACGCAGTATTTT; j_call: TRBJ2-3; clone_size: -; v_call: TRBV20-1; d_call: TRBD1
cdr3_aa: CASSQETGGPDEQFF; cdr3_nt: TGCGCCAGCAGCCAAGAGACGGGAGGGCCCGATGAGCAGTTCTTC; j_call: TRBJ2-1; clone_size: -; v_call: TRBV4-3; d_call: TRBD2
cdr3_aa: CASSTLRQGVYGYTF; cdr3_nt: TGTGCCAGCAGCACTCTCAGACAGGGGGTCTATGGCTACACCTTC; j_call: TRBJ1-2; clone_size: -; v_call: TRBV11-2; d_call: TRBD1